These 10 T cell receptor beta chains were sequenced from one sample in a study of blood T cell repertoires in COVID-19. The assay was immunoSEQ multiplex PCR, and TCRdb's table has in-frame clones only and misses some. This sample has 230,000 or so clones; roughly 80% occur once, and the top ten carry around 5.1%. Material for sequencing was peripheral blood. These receptors were obtained from a human donor in a cohort sampled during active COVID-19.

Details on this clone: The junction departs from the called germline gene at one end, perhaps through a read error. The rearrangement uses TRBV6-5 and TRBJ1-1; D might be TRBD1 (6 bases). CDR1 and CDR2 from the germline V gene are MNHEY and SVGAGI. The CDR3 has 12 amino acids. The CDR3 region has the DNA TGCGTGGCAGGGGAAACGCGTTTTGAAGCTTTCTTT. It translates to CVAGETRFEAFF.

The chain is built from TRBV19 and TRBJ1-1; D unclear. Deletions cut 3 bases from V and 3 bases from J, with 14 bases between. Per the germline V gene, CDR1 is LNHDA and CDR2 is SQIVND (reference sequence). CDR3 length: 15 amino acids. The CDR3 spells CASSIQAGLYTEAFF. CDR3 bases: TGTGCCAGTAGTATTCAGGCCGGATTATACACTGAAGCTTTCTTT.

The count of this clone is one. One end of the junction varies from germline; a read error may be responsible. The rearrangement joins TRBV5-5 to TRBJ1-2, with 7 bases that match TRBD1. The CDR3 covers 13 residues. The germline CDR1 and CDR2 sequences are SGHKS and YYEKEE (reference sequence). CDR3 sequence reads: CASSSFDRARTLF. In DNA form, the CDR3 reads TGTGCCAGCAGCTCCTTTGACAGGGCCCGGACATTGTTC.

The V gene is TRBV5-6, the J gene TRBJ2-1; 10 bases fit TRBD2. With V trimmed by 4 bases and J by 5 bases, 6 bases remained unmatched. Per germline, CDR1 SGHDT and CDR2 YYEEEE. The CDR3 is made up of 15 amino acids. The CDR3 loop reads CASSRGLAFDNEQFF. The CDR3 nucleotides are TGTGCCAGCAGCCGGGGACTAGCGTTCGACAATGAGCAGTTCTTC.

The chain has TRBV27 and TRBJ2-1; D gene uncertain. There are 15 residues in the CDR3. The germline gives CDR1 MNHEY, CDR2 SMNVEV (reference sequence). The V end lost 0 bases, the J end lost 5 bases, and 11 bases lay between the germline ends. DNA of the CDR3: TGTGCCAGCAGTTTATCTCAGAATTTAAACAATGAGCAGTTCTTC. It yields the protein CASSLSQNLNNEQFF.

The chain is built from TRBV21-1 and TRBJ2-5; no DNA check was done on the table's D call, TRBD2. TRBV21-1 is reported as a pseudogene. The CDR3 is 12 residues long. CDR3 DNA sequence: TGTGCCAGCAGCTTATGGAGGGAGACCCAGTACTTC. Amino acids: CASSLWRETQYF.

The V and J genes are TRBV11-2 and TRBJ1-5; 7 bases agree with TRBD1. Trimming cost V 3 bases and J 4 bases; bases outside gene matches: 0. Germline V lookup: CDR1 SGHAT, CDR2 FQNNGV. This CDR3 comprises 13 residues. Here the CDR3 DNA reads TGTGCCAGCAGCTTGGGACAGAATCAGCCCCAGCATTTT. Translation: CASSLGQNQPQHF.

The V and J genes are TRBV15 and TRBJ2-7; TRBD2 aligns across 7 bases. Germline CDR1 LNHNV, CDR2 YYDKDF (reference sequence). The CDR3 covers 13 residues. V shed 8 bases, J shed 7 bases, and the junction held 11 bases outside the gene matches. CDR3 protein: CATSAGTYWEQYF. In DNA, the CDR3 is TGTGCCACCTCAGCGGGGACCTACTGGGAGCAGTACTTC. The full variable domain, with the rest looked up from reference TRBV15 and TRBJ2-7, is DAMVIQNPRYQVTQFGKPVTLSCSQTLNHNVMYWYQQKSSQAPKLLFHYYDKDFNNEADTPDNFQSRRPNTSFCFLDIRSPGLGDTAMYLCATSAGTYWEQYFGPGTRLTVT.

The J gene is TRBJ2-2, the V gene TRBV11-2; no clear D gene. Per germline, CDR1 SGHAT and CDR2 FQNNGV. The CDR3 covers 16 residues. Trimming left V 1 base short and J 4 bases short, with 13 bases between. CDR3 loop: CASSLVSPGLTGELFF. The CDR3, as DNA: TGTGCCAGCAGCTTAGTCTCCCCGGGTCTCACCGGGGAGCTGTTTTTT.

The chain recombines TRBV9 with TRBJ2-7; 7 bases agree with TRBD2. This CDR3 spans 15 amino acids. The V segment lost 3 bases and the J segment 0 bases; nucleotides outside the gene matches: 6. Germline CDR1 and CDR2: SGDLS and YYNGEE. CDR3 protein: CASSAHGGTSYEQYF. The DNA of the CDR3 is TGTGCCAGCAGCGCCCACGGGGGGACCTCCTACGAGCAGTACTTC.